One TCR beta chain is described in this entry. These data originate in a study of shared clonotypes between healthy human individuals. With 2 bases removed from V and 5 bases from J, the gap between germline ends came to 14 bases. Germline V gene lookup returns CDR1 SGDLS and CDR2 YYNGEE. The CDR3 is made up of 15 amino acids. Genomic DNA from each subset was divided evenly over several immunoSEQ plates. The sequencing of unsorted PBMC DNA took place on ten immunoSEQ deep assay plates. Clones were read by immunoSEQ multiplex PCR, and TCRdb kept only the in-frame ones, dropping some. There are about 460,000 clones in the sample; over 60% occur only once, and about 11% lies in the top ten. Donors comprised healthy HIV-negative adults lacking recent acute infections or vaccinations.

This sequence originates from a woman between 40 and 50 years old in good health. Some clones in this sample may be carry-over from other donors' samples. What was sequenced was PBMCs. The V call is TRBV9, the J call TRBJ2-1; D tentatively reads TRBD1 or TRBD2 (6 bases each). This CDR3 is CASSVGAGPDNEQFF. CDR3 bases: TGTGCCAGCAGCGTGGGGGCGGGGCCCGACAATGAGCAGTTCTTC. Full variable domain (rest looked up from reference TRBV9 and TRBJ2-1): DSGVTQTPKHLITATGQRVTLRCSPRSGDLSVYWYQQSLDQGLQFLIQYYNGEERAKGNILERFSAQQFPDLHSELNLSSLELGDSALYFCASSVGAGPDNEQFFGPGTRLTVL.